This record looks at one T cell receptor (beta chain) sequence and its context. Its antigen is still unknown. Naive CD8 cells were CD45RO-negative, positively selected for CCR7, excluding terminally differentiated effector memory CD45RA+ cells. The data belong to a study of shared clonotypes between healthy human individuals. Findings and caveats of the study: Memory subsets had estimated richness that was generally smaller than that of naive subsets. Tissues were not sampled, only blood, and their repertoires likely differ.

Assay execution took place at the deep level. Profiled with immunoSEQ multiplex PCR; TCRdb holds only in-frame clones, not every one. The sample includes millions of clones, under 95% of them seen just once. CDR1 and CDR2 (germline): MDHEN, SYDVKM. The V end lost 5 bases, the J end lost 0 bases, and 14 bases lay between the germline ends. The length of the CDR3 is 15 residues. The sequenced sample was naive CD8+ T cells from PBMCs. This TCR was sampled from a man between 18 and 35 years old in good health. Some clones in this sample may be carry-over from other donors' samples. The rearrangement links TRBV28 to TRBJ2-7, with D perhaps TRBD1 (6 bases). CDR3 amino acids: CASSPHDRFSYEQYF. DNA for the CDR3: TGTGCCAGCAGTCCTCATGACAGGTTCTCCTACGAGCAGTACTTC. The full variable domain, its missing parts supplied by reference TRBV28 and TRBJ2-7, is DVKVTQSSRYLVKRTGEKVFLECVQDMDHENMFWYRQDPGLGLRLIYFSYDVKMKEKGDIPEGYSVSREKKERFSLILESASTNQTSMYLCASSPHDRFSYEQYFGPGTRLTVT.